Following are 22 T cell receptor beta chains from one sample sequenced in a study of T-cell reconstitution after alpha-beta-depleted transplantation in children. Researchers prepared the TCRbeta library using unique molecular identifiers, the study reports. One entry per CDR3 protein results from TCRdb running MiXCR on the PCR reads. The profile shows about 980,000 distinct CDR3 sequences, roughly 29% of them singletons. Source: PBMCs, mostly from graft donor cells, taken 360 days after TCRalphabeta/CD19-depleted stem cell transplant. Source of these receptors: a boy younger than two who had a stem cell transplant for SCID, so the T cells may come from the graft donor.

V is TRBV28 and J is TRBJ2-7, with D possibly called TRBD1 or TRBD2 (6 bases each). Germline CDR1 reads MDHEN; CDR2 reads SYDVKM. The CDR3 has 13 residues. Trimming cost V 3 bases and J 5 bases, with 11 bases left between them. CDR3: CASSFLGGHEQYF. CDR3 coding DNA: TGTGCCAGCAGTTTTCTGGGGGGCCACGAGCAGTACTTC.

This clonotype was found a few times. V gene TRBV6-5 combines with J gene TRBJ2-5; weak D call: TRBD1 (6 bases). The CDR3 runs 15 residues. The ends were cut back, 0 bases at V and 3 bases at J, with 11 bases in the middle. Germline CDR1 is MNHEY and CDR2 is SVGAGI. The chain's CDR3 is CASSYSPDRKETQYF. The CDR3 nucleotides are TGTGCCAGCAGTTACTCGCCGGACAGAAAAGAGACCCAGTACTTC.

The V gene is TRBV7-2, the J gene TRBJ1-5; TRBD1 agrees at 7 bases. CDR3 length: 13 residues. Looked up from germline, CDR1 is SGHTA and CDR2 is FQGNSA. Losses at the gene ends were 5 bases for V and 5 bases for J; bases not matched to a gene: 3. The CDR3 nucleotides read TGTGCCAGCAGCCGGGGACAGTATCAGCCCCAGCATTTT. Encoded protein: CASSRGQYQPQHF.

The chain links TRBV5-1 to TRBJ2-3, with no clear D. The CDR3 extends over 14 amino acids. Per the germline V gene, CDR1 is SGHRS and CDR2 is YFSETQ. V was cut by 2 bases and J by 2 bases, with 9 bases left in between. This chain's CDR3 is CASSLLPTTDTQYF. CDR3 DNA: TGCGCCAGCAGCTTACTGCCAACCACAGATACGCAGTATTTT.

Comments on this clonotype: With a much larger clone just one base away, this may be a read error. In nucleotides, the CDR3 is TGTGCCAGCAGTTGGACAGGGAGCACAGATACGCAGTATTTT. This gives the protein CASSWTGSTDTQYF. V and J are TRBV28 and TRBJ2-3; 8 bases align to TRBD1. The V and J ends lost 4 bases and 0 bases, in that order; junction bases with no gene match: 0. Germline CDR1 and CDR2: MDHEN and SYDVKM. The CDR3 runs to 14 residues.

This CDR3 reads CASSTGDRAGANVLTF. The DNA of the CDR3 is TGCGCCAGCAGCACAGGAGACAGGGCTGGGGCCAACGTCCTGACTTTC. The chain recombines TRBV5-1 with TRBJ2-6, with 7 bases aligning to TRBD1. The CDR3 is made up of 16 amino acids. V dropped 4 bases and J dropped 2; count of bases not matched to a gene: 6. Germline V gene sequence: CDR1 SGHRS, CDR2 YFSETQ.

This chain joins TRBV15 and TRBJ1-3; D is ambiguous. Trimming cost V 0 bases and J 3 bases, with 3 bases left between them. Germline V gene lookup returns CDR1 LNHNV and CDR2 YYDKDF (reference sequence). The CDR3 is 13 residues long. This CDR3 reads CATSRENGNTIYF. The DNA of the CDR3 is TGTGCCACCAGCAGAGAGAATGGAAACACCATATATTTT.

This clonotype was seen more than once but under ten times. The rearrangement joins TRBV7-3 to TRBJ1-2, with 10 nucleotides matching TRBD1. The CDR3 is 15 residues long. Germline values: CDR1 SGHTA, CDR2 FQGTGA. The J segment lost 4 bases and the V segment lost 1 base, leaving 3 bases of the junction unmatched. CDR3 region: CASSLRTGGLYGYTF. The CDR3 nucleotides are TGTGCCAGCAGCTTAAGGACAGGGGGACTCTATGGCTACACCTTC.

This clonotype was detected only a few times. The chain has TRBV20-1 and TRBJ1-1; D not resolved. CDR3 length: 13 amino acids. V was clipped by 4 bases and J by 1 base, with 10 bases between them. The V gene's germline CDR1 is DFQATT and CDR2 SNEGSKA (reference sequence). DNA for the CDR3: TGCAGTGCTACCAGGACGGGGAACACTGAAGCTTTCTTT. Amino acids: CSATRTGNTEAFF.

This clonotype showed up just a few times. V and J are TRBV5-1 and TRBJ1-1, with 7 bases matching TRBD1. Per germline, CDR1 SGHRS and CDR2 YFSETQ. The CDR3 totals 15 residues. Germline trimming cut 7 bases from V and 0 bases from J; bases unmatched to any gene: 9. CDR3 amino acids: CASFPDRPMNTEAFF. The CDR3 DNA follows: TGCGCCAGCTTTCCGGACAGGCCCATGAACACTGAAGCTTTCTTT. The full variable domain, in which reference TRBV5-1 and TRBJ1-1 provide the parts outside the CDR3, is KAGVTQTPRYLIKTRGQQVTLSCSPISGHRSVSWYQQTPGQGLQFLFEYFSETQRNKGNFPGRFSGRQFSNSRSEMNVSTLELGDSALYLCASFPDRPMNTEAFFGQGTRLTVV.

This chain links TRBV5-5 with TRBJ2-7; D gene ambiguous. V dropped 0 bases and J dropped 6 bases, with 16 bases sitting between them. CDR3 length equals 15 residues. Germline V lookup: CDR1 SGHKS, CDR2 YYEKEE (reference sequence). In nucleotides, the CDR3 is TGTGCCAGCAGCTTGGTGATACAAACCCCCTTCGAGCAGTACTTC. Translated, it gives CASSLVIQTPFEQYF.

This chain links TRBV6-5 with TRBJ2-7; 9 nucleotides match TRBD2. Per the germline V gene, CDR1 is MNHEY and CDR2 is SVGAGI. The CDR3 covers 15 residues. With V trimmed by 4 bases and J by 2 bases, 6 bases remained unmatched. CDR3 sequence: CASSSVERGAYEQYF. The CDR3 DNA sequence: TGTGCCAGCAGTTCCGTCGAGCGGGGGGCCTACGAGCAGTACTTC.

The chain couples TRBV5-5 to TRBJ2-7, with 8 bases identical to TRBD1. Germline trimming cut 4 bases from V and 2 bases from J; bases unmatched to any gene: 14. This CDR3 is built from 17 residues. Germline V CDR1 and CDR2: SGHKS, YYEKEE (reference sequence). CDR3 amino acids: CASSLMPGQAFPYEQYF. DNA of the CDR3: TGTGCCAGCAGCCTGATGCCGGGACAGGCATTCCCCTACGAGCAGTACTTC.

The chain employs TRBV7-9 and TRBJ1-5; D uncertain. Germline V gene sequence: CDR1 SEHNR, CDR2 FQNEAQ (reference sequence). The CDR3 contains 14 residues. The ends were cut back, 5 bases at V and 3 bases at J, with 11 bases in the middle. CDR3 in amino acids: CASSPLAINQPQHF. The CDR3 DNA reads TGTGCCAGCAGCCCCTTGGCGATCAATCAGCCCCAGCATTTT.

A few counts support this clonotype. Here the CDR3 DNA reads TGTGCCAGCAGCCAAGAATTTCGACTAGCGGGGGGTTGGAGAACAGATACGCAGTATTTT. Protein product: CASSQEFRLAGGWRTDTQYF. This sequence joins TRBV4-2 and TRBJ2-3, with 13 bases identical to TRBD2. Germline CDR1 LGHNA, CDR2 YNFKEQ. The CDR3 is 20 residues long. With 0 bases clipped from V and 3 bases from J, the junction kept 12 bases outside the gene matches.

The chain has TRBV20-1 and TRBJ2-5, with D possibly being TRBD2 (5 bases). The CDR3 has 16 amino acids. Germline CDR1 and CDR2: DFQATT and SNEGSKA (reference sequence). V was trimmed by 6 bases and J by 5 bases, leaving 25 bases between them. This CDR3 reads CSAHPRGEPTGETQYF. The CDR3 coding sequence is TGCAGTGCCCATCCCCGGGGTGAACCGACGGGCGAGACCCAGTACTTC.

This clonotype has a handful of counts. The V call is TRBV3-1, the J call TRBJ1-2, with D perhaps matching TRBD1 (6 bases). V gave up 1 base and J gave up 0 bases, with 15 bases separating them. CDR1 is LGHDT and CDR2 is YNNKEL in the germline V gene (reference sequence). The CDR3 runs 17 residues. Written as DNA, the CDR3 is TGTGCCAGCAGCCAAGTACCCGGACAGTCGACTAACTATGGCTACACCTTC. Protein: CASSQVPGQSTNYGYTF. The full variable domain, in which reference TRBV3-1 and TRBJ1-2 provide the parts outside the CDR3, is DTAVSQTPKYLVTQMGNDKSIKCEQNLGHDTMYWYKQDSKKFLKIMFSYNNKELIINETVPNRFSPKSPDKAHLNLHINSLELGDSAVYFCASSQVPGQSTNYGYTFGSGTRLTVV.

This rearrangement joins TRBV12-3 or TRBV12-4 to TRBJ2-1; no clear D. CDR3 length: 15 amino acids. V lost 1 base, J lost 9 bases, and 16 bases lay in between. The CDR3: CASSLEGAARAEQFF. CDR3 coding DNA: TGTGCCAGCAGTTTAGAGGGCGCCGCCCGAGCTGAGCAGTTCTTC.

The chain has TRBV2 and TRBJ2-7, with 7 bases identical to TRBD1. Germline V lookup: CDR1 SNHLY, CDR2 FYNNEI. Losses at the gene ends were 4 bases for V and 2 bases for J; bases not matched to a gene: 8. CDR3 length equals 15 residues. The CDR3: CASSGQGLNPYEQYF. For the CDR3, the DNA is TGTGCCAGCAGTGGACAGGGTCTAAATCCCTACGAGCAGTACTTC.

The rearrangement links TRBV20-1 to TRBJ2-1, with D possibly TRBD2 on 7 matching bases. CDR1 is DFQATT and CDR2 is SNEGSKA in the germline V gene (reference sequence). V was cut by 6 bases and J by 3 bases, with 15 bases left in between. CDR3 length: 14 residues. CDR3 nucleotides: TGCAGTGCCGCCCGGGGGGCCTTCTACAATGAGCAGTTCTTC. Amino acid sequence: CSAARGAFYNEQFF.

The chain couples TRBV5-6 to TRBJ2-1; 11 positions agree with TRBD2. With V trimmed by 2 bases and J by 4 bases, 14 bases remained unmatched. Per germline, CDR1 SGHDT and CDR2 YYEEEE. CDR3 length: 19 residues. The CDR3 reads CASSLVLDLGLAAYNEQFF. The CDR3 coding sequence is TGTGCCAGCAGCTTAGTGCTGGACCTGGGACTAGCGGCGTACAATGAGCAGTTCTTC.

The chain recombines TRBV12-3 or TRBV12-4 with TRBJ2-2; D perhaps matches TRBD1 (5 bases). V dropped 3 bases and J dropped 6 bases, with 8 bases sitting between them. The CDR3 is 13 residues long. CDR3 amino acids: CASSFQGSGELFF. In DNA form, the CDR3 reads TGTGCCAGCAGTTTCCAGGGATCCGGGGAGCTGTTTTTT.